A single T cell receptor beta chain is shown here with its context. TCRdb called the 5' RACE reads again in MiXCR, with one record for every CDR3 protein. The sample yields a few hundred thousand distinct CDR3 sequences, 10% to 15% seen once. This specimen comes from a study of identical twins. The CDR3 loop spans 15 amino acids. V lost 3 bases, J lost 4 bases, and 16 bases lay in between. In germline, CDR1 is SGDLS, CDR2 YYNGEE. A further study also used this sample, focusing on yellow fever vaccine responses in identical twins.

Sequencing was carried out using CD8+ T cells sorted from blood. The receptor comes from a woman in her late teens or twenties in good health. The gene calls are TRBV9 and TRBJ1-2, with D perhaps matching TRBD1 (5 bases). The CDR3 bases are TGTGCCAGCAGCGACGCCCTGGGGGGTCTCTATGGCTACACCTTC. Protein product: CASSDALGGLYGYTF.